Listed below are T cell receptor beta chains from one sample, sequenced in a study of shared clonotypes between healthy human individuals. Measured with immunoSEQ multiplex PCR; TCRdb has only the in-frame clones, and not every one. The table shows roughly 320,000 clones, with roughly 84% occurring only once. The sample taken for sequencing was memory CD8+ T cells sorted from blood. These receptors came from a young man in good health. CDR3s include the opening cysteine and the closing phenylalanine or tryptophan. Only some rows state a clone size, as once, few, many or a class for expanded clones.

.,TRBV7-9,TRBJ2-1,CASSFRASGDNEQFF
.,TRBV5-6,TRBJ1-1,CASREGATEAFF
.,TRBV28,TRBJ1-2,CASSLTRDRGFIGYGYTF
.,TRBV5-8,TRBJ2-1,CASSLSSSGSYNEQFF
.,TRBV6-5,TRBJ2-5,CASGTSGGETQYF
.,TRBV11-3,TRBJ2-7,CASSLPRLGASYEQYF
.,TRBV9,TRBJ1-2,CASSVGREANYGYTF
.,TRBV13,TRBJ2-7,CASSSPGRGTYEQYF
once,TRBV4-1,TRBJ2-4,CASSQDTSWALAKNIQYF
.,TRBV2,TRBJ1-4,CASSPGTGNEKLFF
.,TRBV6-5,TRBJ1-2,CASSFQGSYGYTF
.,TRBV2,TRBJ1-5,CASSEEGEDQPQHF
once,TRBV28,TRBJ2-1,CASSNRDRSYNEQFF
.,TRBV11-2,TRBJ2-2,CASSLLAGPGELFF
.,TRBV10-3,TRBJ1-1,CAISAGHPRAEAFF
.,TRBV29-1,TRBJ2-7,CSIRLTTYEQYF
.,TRBV5-1,TRBJ2-2,CATHPRAPANTGELFF
.,TRBV30,TRBJ2-1,CAWSVLKGPEQFF
.,TRBV10-3,TRBJ2-5,CAISEPQKTQYF
.,TRBV7-9,TRBJ2-1,CASSAPRLADEQFF
.,TRBV13,TRBJ1-6,CASGQSLNNSPLHF
.,TRBV18,TRBJ1-1,CASSPGGVNMNTEAFF
.,TRBV7-8,TRBJ1-2,CASSVAEGGFDYGYTF
.,TRBV7-9,TRBJ2-5,CASSFLLAEEETQYF
many,TRBV10-1,TRBJ2-3,CASSRDSSTDTQYF
many,TRBV27,TRBJ2-7,CASSFLLVRQGSPHEQYF
.,TRBV5-1,TRBJ2-7,CASSPGQGVDEQYF
.,TRBV2,TRBJ1-5,CASSTNRAGWENQPQHF
.,TRBV2,TRBJ2-3,CASSEGLAGEYF
.,TRBV7-2,TRBJ2-3,CASSPWTSGQDTQYF
.,TRBV5-1,TRBJ2-2,CASSLEGADTGELFF
.,TRBV6-6,TRBJ1-3,CASSYSRRVAGNTIYF